The clone carrying this T cell receptor (beta chain) was seen a few times. Its antigen is not known. This entry is derived from a study of CD8 T cells in ankylosing spondylitis. Each CDR3 protein is one row after TCRdb ran MiXCR on the 5' RACE reads. The data contain about 220,000 distinct CDR3 sequences, 10% of them singletons. Notes on the study in general: Prior literature has documented some motif variants in synovial fluid and blood from reactive arthritis. Significantly higher representation of disease-linked clones was reported for matched ankylosing spondylitis synovial fluid.

Germline CDR1 KGHDR, CDR2 SFDVKD. This CDR3 has 13 amino acids. Trimming left V 9 bases short and J 3 bases short, with 14 bases between. The sequenced sample consisted of blood, either unsorted or a sorted T cell fraction (not recorded which). The chain combines TRBV24-1 with TRBJ2-7, with D unclear. The TCR was taken from a male donor with ankylosing spondylitis or in good health (not recorded which). In nucleotides, the CDR3 is TGTGCCACCCGAGATGACGCAAGCTACGAGCAGTACTTC. Residues: CATRDDASYEQYF.